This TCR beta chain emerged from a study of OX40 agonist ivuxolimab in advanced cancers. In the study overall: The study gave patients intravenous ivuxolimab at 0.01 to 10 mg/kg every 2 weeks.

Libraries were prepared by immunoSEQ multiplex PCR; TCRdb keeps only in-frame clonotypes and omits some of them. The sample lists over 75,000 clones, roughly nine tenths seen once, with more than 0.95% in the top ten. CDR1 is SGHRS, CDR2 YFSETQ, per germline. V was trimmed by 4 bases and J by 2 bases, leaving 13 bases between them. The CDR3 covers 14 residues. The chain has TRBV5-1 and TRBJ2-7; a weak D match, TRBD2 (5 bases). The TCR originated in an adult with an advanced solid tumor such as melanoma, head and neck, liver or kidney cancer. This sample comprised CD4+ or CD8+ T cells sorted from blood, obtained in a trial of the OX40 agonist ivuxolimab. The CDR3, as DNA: TGCGCCAGCAGCACGGGGTCGGGAACCTACGAGCAGTACTTC. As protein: CASSTGSGTYEQYF.